The table lists the clone carrying this T cell receptor (beta chain) with a few counts. Its antigen is not known. V shed 3 bases and J 6 bases; nucleotides not matched to a gene: 5. Germline assignment: CDR1 DFQATT and CDR2 SNEGSKA (reference sequence). The CDR3 is 13 amino acids. Presence of unique molecular identifiers characterized the TCR beta cDNA libraries. A single record per CDR3 protein comes from TCRdb applying MiXCR to the PCR reads. The profile shows 800,000 to 950,000 distinct CDR3 sequences, roughly half of them singletons. The record originates from a study of post-analysis software for immune sequencing data. Broader study findings: A few TRBV segments appeared more often in patients than in controls, and TRBV5-6, TRBV5-1 and TRBV20-1 were among these.

The clonotype was recovered from a girl aged 10 to 17 with multiple sclerosis. Input material: blood. The chain links TRBV20-1 to TRBJ2-3, with 8 bases that match TRBD1. CDR3 amino acids: CSARATGVDTQYF. In DNA form, the CDR3 reads TGCAGTGCTAGGGCGACAGGGGTCGATACGCAGTATTTT.